A single sample is the source of the 16 T cell receptor beta chains below, sequenced in a study of beta chain features in type 1 diabetes. Every isolated RNA sample was fully reverse transcribed, so sequencing captured expressed TCRB transcripts. Libraries were prepared by immunoSEQ multiplex PCR; TCRdb keeps only in-frame clonotypes and omits some of them. The profile shows 500,000 to 800,000 clones, around 12% of them singletons. Study-level findings and limits: All four CD4+ subsets of Type 1 diabetes patients contained TCRB CDR3s that were moderately but significantly shorter.

The antigens of these receptors remain unknown. The sequenced sample was naive CD4+ T cells from blood. The receptors were gathered from a man aged 25-45 years with type 1 diabetes.

J is TRBJ2-1 and V is TRBV7-2, with D possibly called TRBD1 or TRBD2 (6 bases each). V shed 1 base and J shed 4 bases, with 11 bases lying between them. This CDR3 is 15 amino acids long. Germline lookup yields CDR1 SGHTA and CDR2 FQGNSA. Written as DNA, the CDR3 is TGTGCCAGCAGCTTAGATAGGGGGGATTACAATGAGCAGTTCTTC. This codes for CASSLDRGDYNEQFF.

The chain joins TRBV29-1 to TRBJ2-5; possibly TRBD1 for D (6 bases). CDR3 length equals 14 residues. V was shortened by 7 bases and J by 1 base, with 16 bases between the two germline ends. The germline CDR1 and CDR2 sequences are SQVTM and ANQGSEA. The CDR3 loop reads CSAGSGAVQETQYF. Written as DNA, the CDR3 is TGCAGCGCAGGGTCAGGGGCAGTCCAAGAGACCCAGTACTTC.

This clone was recorded a few times. This chain joins TRBV5-1 and TRBJ2-1; D perhaps matches TRBD1 (5 bases). Germline-derived CDR1 and CDR2 are SGHRS and YFSETQ. There are 15 residues in the CDR3. Trimming removed 4 bases at V and 5 bases at J, with 16 bases between. The CDR3 is CASSQAVRADNEQFF. CDR3 DNA: TGCGCCAGCAGCCAGGCCGTCAGGGCAGACAATGAGCAGTTCTTC.

This clone was observed a handful of times. The V call is TRBV18, the J call TRBJ1-1; 7 positions agree with TRBD1. Germline V gene sequence: CDR1 KGHSH, CDR2 LQKENI. The CDR3 contains 15 residues. V lost 6 bases and J lost 1; bases outside the gene matches: 8. CDR3 sequence reads: CASSPTGTENTEAFF. The DNA of the CDR3 is TGTGCCAGCTCGCCAACCGGGACAGAGAACACTGAAGCTTTCTTT.

Worth noting for this clone: Different DNA sequences within this sample yield the same CDR3. The chain employs TRBV19 and TRBJ1-4; D uncertain. CDR3 length: 11 residues. The V and J ends lost 1 base and 8 bases respectively, with 2 bases between them. CDR1 and CDR2 from the germline V gene are LNHDA and SQIVND (reference sequence). The CDR3 DNA reads as TGTGCCAGTAGTATAGGGGAAAAACTGTTTTTT. This gives the protein CASSIGEKLFF.

This clone has only a few counts. V is TRBV7-9 and J is TRBJ2-6; D uncertain. Trimming took 6 bases from V and 8 from J, leaving 11 bases between them. The length of the CDR3 is 13 residues. Germline CDR1 reads SEHNR; CDR2 reads FQNEAQ (reference sequence). This chain's CDR3 is CASSYVSTNVLTF. DNA of the CDR3: TGTGCCAGCAGTTATGTCTCGACCAACGTCCTGACTTTC.

This clone was seen only a few times. The V call is TRBV27, the J call TRBJ2-5; D remains unclear. This CDR3 is built from 15 residues. From germline, CDR1 is MNHEY and CDR2 SMNVEV (reference sequence). The germline V and J ends were trimmed by 2 bases and 0 bases, with 10 bases remaining between them. CDR3 loop: CASSLTGQYQETQYF. The CDR3 DNA sequence: TGTGCCAGCAGTTTAACGGGCCAGTACCAAGAGACCCAGTACTTC.

This clone was seen a few times. The V call is TRBV7-9, the J call TRBJ2-1, with D unresolved. From germline, CDR1 is SEHNR and CDR2 FQNEAQ (reference sequence). Trimming stripped 4 bases from V and 0 bases from J, with 10 bases between. This CDR3 comprises 15 residues. The chain's CDR3 is CASSSGQPSYNEQFF. The CDR3 DNA follows: TGTGCCAGCAGCTCTGGCCAACCCTCCTACAATGAGCAGTTCTTC.

The chain is built from TRBV28 and TRBJ1-2; D unresolved. Germline lookup yields CDR1 MDHEN and CDR2 SYDVKM. Trimming took off 5 bases at V and 3 bases at J, with 4 bases between the two ends. The CDR3 runs to 11 residues. This CDR3 reads CASSNYYGYTF. The CDR3 region has the DNA TGTGCCAGCAGTAATTACTATGGCTACACCTTC.

The V and J genes are TRBV4-3 and TRBJ1-5, with TRBD1 matching over 8 bases. V lost 1 base, J lost 7 bases, and 3 bases stayed unmatched. This CDR3 region has 14 residues. Germline-derived CDR1 and CDR2 are LGHNA and YSLEER. The chain's CDR3 is CASSQGTGPQPQHF. DNA of the CDR3: TGCGCCAGCAGCCAAGGGACAGGGCCACAGCCCCAGCATTTT.

This clone has only a few counts. The chain combines TRBV15 with TRBJ2-1, with 10 bases identical to TRBD1. The V gene end was trimmed by 11 bases and the J gene end by 6 bases; junction bases not matched to a gene: 7. This CDR3 contains 13 residues. Germline V gene data show CDR1 as LNHNV and CDR2 as YYDKDF (reference sequence). Here the CDR3 DNA reads TGTGCCTCTCGCGGGACAGGGGCCAATGAGCAGTTCTTC. It codes for CASRGTGANEQFF.

The CDR3 DNA reads as TGTGCCAGCAGCTTGGGAGGAGGGGCCAACACCGGGGAGCTGTTTTTT. Protein: CASSLGGGANTGELFF. The chain carries TRBV7-2 and TRBJ2-2, with D possibly being TRBD2 (6 bases). Trimming took 3 bases from V and 2 from J, leaving 13 bases between them. Germline lookup yields CDR1 SGHTA and CDR2 FQGNSA. This CDR3 has 16 amino acids.

As regards this clone: The same CDR3 can be traced to other DNA sequences in this sample. V usage is TRBV29-1 and J usage is TRBJ1-2; TRBD1 matches 10 bases. Germline lookup yields CDR1 SQVTM and CDR2 ANQGSEA. CDR3 length: 12 residues. Trimming at V came to 7 bases and at J to 8 bases, leaving 7 bases not matched to a gene. CDR3 protein: CSAGTGEDGYTF. CDR3 bases: TGCAGCGCAGGGACAGGGGAGGACGGCTACACCTTC.

Regarding this clone: Different DNA sequences within this sample yield the same CDR3. This chain links TRBV11-2 with TRBJ2-7; a possible D gene is TRBD1 (5 bases). V gave up 3 bases and J gave up 0 bases, with 6 bases separating them. The CDR3 totals 13 residues. Germline V CDR1 and CDR2: SGHAT, FQNNGV. CDR3 sequence (DNA): TGTGCCAGCAGCTTGACAGACTCCTACGAGCAGTACTTC. It specifies CASSLTDSYEQYF.

This clone was seen only a few times. The chain combines TRBV30 with TRBJ2-7, with 11 bases aligning to TRBD1. The CDR3 has 15 residues. After removal of 0 bases from V and 4 bases from J, the junction contained 5 bases not matched to a gene. Germline V gene lookup returns CDR1 GTSNPN and CDR2 SVGIG (reference sequence). The DNA for the CDR3 is TGTGCCTGGAGTGTAATCGGACAGGGGGCTTACGAGCAGTACTTC. Its protein is CAWSVIGQGAYEQYF.

This clone came up a few times. The chain employs TRBV7-2 and TRBJ2-2, with unresolved D. This CDR3 comprises 17 residues. In germline, CDR1 is SGHTA, CDR2 FQGNSA. V gave up 2 bases and J gave up 0 bases, with 13 bases separating them. For the CDR3, the DNA is TGTGCCAGCAGCTTAAGGGCAGACGTAACGAACACCGGGGAGCTGTTTTTT. It is translated as CASSLRADVTNTGELFF.